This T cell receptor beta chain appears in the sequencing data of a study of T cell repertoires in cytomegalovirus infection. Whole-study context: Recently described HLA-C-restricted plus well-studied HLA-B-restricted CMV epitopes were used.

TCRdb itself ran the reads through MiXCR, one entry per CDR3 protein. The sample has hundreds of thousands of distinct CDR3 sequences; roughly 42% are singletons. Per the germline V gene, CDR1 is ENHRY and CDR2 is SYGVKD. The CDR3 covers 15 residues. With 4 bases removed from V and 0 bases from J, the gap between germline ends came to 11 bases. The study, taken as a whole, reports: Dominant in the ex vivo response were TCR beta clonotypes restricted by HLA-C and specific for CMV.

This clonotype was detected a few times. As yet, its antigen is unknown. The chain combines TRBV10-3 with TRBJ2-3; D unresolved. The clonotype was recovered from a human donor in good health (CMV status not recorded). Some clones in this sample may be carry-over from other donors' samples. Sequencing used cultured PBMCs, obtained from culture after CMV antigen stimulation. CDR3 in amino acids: CAISGGRPSTDTQYF. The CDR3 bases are TGTGCCATCAGTGGTGGCAGGCCTAGCACAGATACGCAGTATTTT.